What follows are 14 T cell receptor beta chains derived from one specimen sequenced in a study of CD8+CD57+ T cells in acquired aplastic anemia. Both TCR beta VDJ combination and CDR3 sequence profiling were carried out. Genomic DNA was the template for this profiling. TCRdb processed the reads anew with MiXCR; each CDR3 protein has one entry. The profile shows approximately 180,000 distinct CDR3 sequences, around half of them singletons. Patients who underwent sequencing had shown CD8+CD57+ cell expansion by flow cytometry. The specimen sequenced was sorted CD4+, CD8+, or CD8+CD57+ T cells (not recorded which) from PBMCs. The receptors shown here come from a human donor with aplastic anemia.

This clonotype has at least ten counts. V is TRBV6-2 or TRBV6-3 and J is TRBJ2-5; 7 positions match TRBD2. The CDR3 is made up of 13 amino acids. Germline V lookup: CDR1 MNHEY, CDR2 SVGEGT. V lost 4 bases and J lost 4; bases outside the gene matches: 3. This CDR3 reads CASSWERGETQYF. The CDR3 DNA is TGTGCCAGCAGTTGGGAGCGGGGAGAGACCCAGTACTTC.

The CDR3 region is CASSLERGGGSYEQYF. CDR3 bases: TGTGCCAGCAGCTTAGAGAGGGGGGGTGGTTCCTACGAGCAGTACTTC. The chain carries TRBV7-8 and TRBJ2-7, with D tentatively TRBD2 (7 bases). Germline V gives CDR1 SGHVS, CDR2 FQNEAQ. This CDR3 contains 16 residues. V was clipped by 1 base and J by 1 base, with 14 bases between them. Supplemented by reference TRBV7-8 and TRBJ2-7, the full variable domain reads GAGVSQSPRYKVAKRGQDVALRCDPISGHVSLFWYQQALGQGPEFLTYFQNEAQLDKSGLPSDRFFAERPEGSVSTLKIQRTQQEDSAVYLCASSLERGGGSYEQYFGPGTRLTVT.

The chain recombines TRBV24-1 with TRBJ2-1; D is uncertain. There are 15 residues in the CDR3. V dropped 3 bases and J dropped 4 bases, with 12 bases sitting between them. The germline gives CDR1 KGHDR, CDR2 SFDVKD. For the CDR3, the DNA is TGTGCCACCAGTGATCCCCGTGACGATTACAATGAGCAGTTCTTC. Its translation: CATSDPRDDYNEQFF.

This clonotype was counted only a few times. This chain uses TRBV29-1 with TRBJ2-7; D remains ambiguous. CDR1 SQVTM and CDR2 ANQGSEA come from the germline V gene. The CDR3 extends over 11 amino acids. V was shortened by 4 bases and J by 2 bases, with 6 bases between the two germline ends. CDR3 in amino acids: CSVGQAYEQYF. Written as DNA, the CDR3 is TGCAGCGTTGGTCAGGCCTACGAGCAGTACTTC.

The chain uses TRBV2 and TRBJ1-4; no clear D. Trimming took 9 bases from V and 0 from J, leaving 8 bases between them. This CDR3 contains 13 residues. Per the germline V gene, CDR1 is SNHLY and CDR2 is FYNNEI. CDR3: CASGRATNEKLFF. In DNA form, the CDR3 reads TGTGCCAGTGGGAGAGCAACTAATGAAAAACTGTTTTTT.

The chain combines TRBV18 with TRBJ2-7, with 7 bases identical to TRBD1. The trim removed 0 bases at V and 2 bases at J, leaving 7 bases unmatched. The CDR3 is 16 residues long. Germline V lookup: CDR1 KGHSH, CDR2 LQKENI. This chain's CDR3 is CASSPPMTGPAYEQYF. The CDR3 bases are TGTGCCAGCTCACCACCGATGACAGGGCCAGCCTACGAGCAGTACTTC. The variable domain in full, completed from reference TRBV18 and TRBJ2-7, reads NAGVMQNPRHLVRRRGQEARLRCSPMKGHSHVYWYRQLPEEGLKFMVYLQKENIIDESGMPKERFSAEFPKEGPSILRIQQVVRGDSAAYFCASSPPMTGPAYEQYFGPGTRLTVT.

The CDR3 DNA reads TGTGCCAGCAGTCTGGGCGTTTCAAACAATGAAAAACTGTTTTTT. Encoded protein: CASSLGVSNNEKLFF. The chain recombines TRBV2 with TRBJ1-4; D gene uncertain. The CDR3 length is 15 residues. Germline CDR1 reads SNHLY; CDR2 reads FYNNEI. Trimming took 5 bases from V and 5 from J, leaving 15 bases between them.

This clonotype has more than one count but fewer than ten. V gene TRBV7-9 combines with J gene TRBJ1-6; TRBD1 might be the D (5 bases). The CDR3 contains 15 residues. Trimming cost V 3 bases and J 7 bases, with 13 bases left between them. Germline assignment: CDR1 SEHNR and CDR2 FQNEAQ (reference sequence). Here the CDR3 DNA reads TGTGCCAGCAGCTTTCATCAGGGCGACAATTCACCCCTCCACTTT. Its protein is CASSFHQGDNSPLHF.

The sample holds a few counts of this clonotype. This sequence may be a read error, since a much larger clone differs from it by one base. The chain joins TRBV11-3 to TRBJ2-7; 7 bases are shared with TRBD1. Germline V CDR1 and CDR2: SGHNT, YENEEA. CDR3 length equals 14 residues. In DNA, the CDR3 is TGTGTCAGCAGCCAGGGCTCGACAGGGTACGAGCAGTACTTC. It codes for CVSSQGSTGYEQYF.

The chain's CDR3 is CASSVRDRGQGELFF. CDR3 DNA: TGTGCCAGCAGTGTAAGGGACAGGGGGCAAGGGGAGCTGTTTTTT. This chain connects TRBV2 to TRBJ2-2; 12 nucleotides agree with TRBD1. Germline V gene lookup returns CDR1 SNHLY and CDR2 FYNNEI. Trimming at V came to 4 bases and at J to 8 bases, leaving 5 bases not matched to a gene. The CDR3 contains 15 residues.

The chain employs TRBV3-1 and TRBJ1-2, with 8 bases lining up with TRBD1. This CDR3 is built from 17 residues. With 4 bases clipped from V and 3 bases from J, the junction kept 13 bases outside the gene matches. Germline V gives CDR1 LGHDT, CDR2 YNNKEL (reference sequence). The CDR3 is CASSPTVGAGGDYGYTF. Here the CDR3 DNA reads TGTGCCAGCAGCCCAACCGTCGGGGCAGGGGGCGACTATGGCTACACCTTC.

The CDR3 region has the DNA TGTGCCAGCCCCCCAGGACTGCAAGAGACCCAGTACTTC. Its translation: CASPPGLQETQYF. This chain links TRBV2 with TRBJ2-5; D may be TRBD2 (5 bases). Trimming took 8 bases from V and 2 from J, leaving 12 bases between them. The CDR3 runs to 13 residues. In germline, CDR1 is SNHLY, CDR2 FYNNEI.

This sequence joins TRBV10-3 and TRBJ2-5, with 8 bases aligning to TRBD1. The CDR3 runs to 13 residues. V lost 4 bases, J lost 2 bases, and 0 bases stayed unmatched. Germline loops: CDR1 ENHRY, CDR2 SYGVKD. The CDR3 bases are TGTGCCATCAGTGGGACAGGGCAAGAGACCCAGTACTTC. It translates to CAISGTGQETQYF.

A remark on this clonotype: The CDR3 does not close with the conserved phenylalanine or tryptophan, likely indicating a read error. J is TRBJ1-1 and V is TRBV29-1; no reliable D call. Trimming took 7 bases from V and 1 from J, leaving 19 bases between them. The CDR3 runs 15 residues. Germline CDR1 is SQVTM and CDR2 is ANQGSEA. CDR3 DNA: TGCAGCGCTGATCAGTCAATCTCACCGAACACTGAAGCTTTCCTT. This translates into CSADQSISPNTEAFL.